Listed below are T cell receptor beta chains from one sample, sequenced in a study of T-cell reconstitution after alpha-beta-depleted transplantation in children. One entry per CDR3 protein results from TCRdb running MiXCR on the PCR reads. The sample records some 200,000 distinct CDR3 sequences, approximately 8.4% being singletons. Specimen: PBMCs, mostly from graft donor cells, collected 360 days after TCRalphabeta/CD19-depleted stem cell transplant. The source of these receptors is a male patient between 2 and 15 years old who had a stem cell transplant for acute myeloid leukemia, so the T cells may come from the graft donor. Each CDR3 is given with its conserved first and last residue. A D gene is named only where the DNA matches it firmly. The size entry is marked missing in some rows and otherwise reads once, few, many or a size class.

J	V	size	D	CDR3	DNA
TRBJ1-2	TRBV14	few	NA	CASSPADF	TGTGCCAGCAGCCCCGCCGACTTC
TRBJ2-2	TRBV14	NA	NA	CASSPTPGLTNTGELFF	TGTGCCAGCAGCCCCACACCGGGACTCACGAACACCGGGGAGCTGTTTTTT
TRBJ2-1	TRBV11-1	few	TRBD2	CASSLDKGLVSYNEQFF	TGTGCCAGCAGCTTAGATAAGGGACTAGTCTCCTACAATGAGCAGTTCTTC
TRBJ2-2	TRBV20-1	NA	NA	CSASGDGTGELFF	TGCAGTGCTAGTGGTGATGGCACCGGGGAGCTGTTTTTT
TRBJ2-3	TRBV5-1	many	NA	CASSISSGPTDTQYF	TGCGCCAGCAGCATCAGTTCGGGGCCCACAGATACGCAGTATTTT
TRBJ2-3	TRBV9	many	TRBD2	CASSARTSGVPTDTQYF	TGTGCCAGCAGCGCAAGGACTAGCGGGGTCCCCACAGATACGCAGTATTTT
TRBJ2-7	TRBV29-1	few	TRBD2	CSVLLAEGLPGYEQYF	TGCAGCGTTCTACTAGCGGAAGGGCTCCCCGGCTACGAGCAGTACTTC
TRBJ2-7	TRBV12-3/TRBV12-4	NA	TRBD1	CASSSGQTTYEQYF	TGTGCCAGCAGTTCGGGACAGACTACCTACGAGCAGTACTTC
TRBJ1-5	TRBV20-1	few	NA	CSATTGLYSNQPQHF	TGCAGTGCCACTACAGGGCTCTATAGCAATCAGCCCCAGCATTTT
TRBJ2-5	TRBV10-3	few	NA	CAISGTGRGETQYF	TGTGCCATCAGTGGAACGGGGCGGGGTGAGACCCAGTACTTC
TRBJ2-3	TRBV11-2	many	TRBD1	CASSLDHRPGGISDTQYF	TGTGCCAGCAGCTTAGATCATCGGCCAGGGGGAATCTCAGATACGCAGTATTTT
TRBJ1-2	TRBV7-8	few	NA	CASSLAKGGYGYTF	TGTGCCAGCAGCTTAGCAAAGGGGGGATATGGCTACACCTTC
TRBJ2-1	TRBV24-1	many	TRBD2	CATSSASGDSSYNEQFF	TGTGCCACCAGTTCGGCTAGCGGGGACAGCTCCTACAATGAGCAGTTCTTC
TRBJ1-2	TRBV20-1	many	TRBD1	CSSPDRAPYGYTF	TGCAGCTCCCCTGACAGGGCCCCCTATGGCTACACCTTC
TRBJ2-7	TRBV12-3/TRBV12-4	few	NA	CASSGKGGFLYEQYF	TGTGCCAGCAGTGGAAAGGGGGGCTTCTTATACGAGCAGTACTTC
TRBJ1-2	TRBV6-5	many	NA	CASSPQGGGYTF	TGTGCCAGCAGCCCCCAGGGTGGCGGCTACACCTTC
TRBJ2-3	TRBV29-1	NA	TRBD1	CSAAGQGFLDTQYF	TGCAGCGCTGCGGGACAGGGGTTTTTAGATACGCAGTATTTT
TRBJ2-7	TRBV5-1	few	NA	CASSLAGLPYRPYEQYF	TGCGCCAGCAGCTTGGCCGGATTACCTTATAGACCCTACGAGCAGTACTTC
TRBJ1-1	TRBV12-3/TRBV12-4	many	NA	CASSLEPYTEAFF	TGTGCCAGCAGTTTGGAGCCCTACACTGAAGCTTTCTTT
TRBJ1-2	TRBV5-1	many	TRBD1	CASSWDRDYGYTF	TGCGCCAGCAGCTGGGACAGGGACTATGGCTACACCTTC
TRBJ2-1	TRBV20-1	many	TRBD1	CSARVRDRGANEQFF	TGCAGTGCTAGAGTCCGGGACAGGGGGGCCAATGAGCAGTTCTTC
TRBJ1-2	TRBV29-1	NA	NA	CSVEAINYGYTF	TGCAGCGTTGAGGCCATCAACTATGGCTACACCTTC
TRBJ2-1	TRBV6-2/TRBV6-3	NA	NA	CASSIASHNEQFF	TGTGCCAGCAGTATCGCTAGCCACAATGAGCAGTTCTTC
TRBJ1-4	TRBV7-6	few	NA	CASSLASGLNEKLFF	TGTGCCAGCAGCTTAGCGTCAGGGCTTAATGAAAAACTGTTTTTT
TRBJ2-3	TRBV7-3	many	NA	CASSLNHKSTDTQYF	TGTGCCAGCAGCTTAAATCACAAGTCCACAGATACGCAGTATTTT
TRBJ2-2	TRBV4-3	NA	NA	CASSQETANTGELFF	TGCGCCAGCAGCCAGGAGACCGCGAACACCGGGGAGCTGTTTTTT
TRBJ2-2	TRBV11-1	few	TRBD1	CASSFWDREAGELFF	TGTGCCAGCAGCTTTTGGGACAGGGAGGCCGGGGAGCTGTTTTTT
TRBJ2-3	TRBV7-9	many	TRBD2	CASSYSGRATDTQYF	TGTGCCAGCAGCTACAGCGGGAGGGCAACAGATACGCAGTATTTT
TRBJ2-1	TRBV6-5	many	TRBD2	CASSYPSGNDEQFF	TGTGCCAGCAGTTACCCTAGCGGGAATGATGAGCAGTTCTTC
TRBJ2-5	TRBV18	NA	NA	CASSPQEQVPTGTETQYF	TGTGCCAGCTCACCACAGGAACAGGTCCCAACAGGGACAGAGACCCAGTACTTC
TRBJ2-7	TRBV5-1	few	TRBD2	CASSLEGLAYYEQYF	TGCGCCAGCAGCTTGGAGGGACTAGCGTACTACGAGCAGTACTTC
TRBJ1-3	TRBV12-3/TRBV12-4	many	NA	CASSFGLRENTIYF	TGTGCCAGCAGTTTCGGCCTTCGGGAGAACACCATATATTTT
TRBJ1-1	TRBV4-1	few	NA	CASSQAGGRRNTEAFF	TGCGCCAGCAGCCAGGCGGGGGGCAGACGGAACACTGAAGCTTTCTTT
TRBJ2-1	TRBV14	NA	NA	CASSQDLDWYNEQFF	TGTGCCAGCAGCCAAGATTTGGACTGGTACAATGAGCAGTTCTTC
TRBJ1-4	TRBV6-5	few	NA	CASSYRRTNEKLFF	TGTGCCAGCAGTTACAGGAGAACTAATGAAAAACTGTTTTTT
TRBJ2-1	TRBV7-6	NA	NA	CASSGASTYNEQFF	TGTGCCAGCAGCGGAGCTAGCACCTACAATGAGCAGTTCTTC
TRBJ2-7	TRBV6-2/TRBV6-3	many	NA	CASSYGAGFNDEQYF	TGTGCCAGCAGTTACGGGGCAGGATTTAACGACGAGCAGTACTTC
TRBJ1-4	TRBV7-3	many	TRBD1	CASSLTGQAADFDEKLFF	TGTGCCAGCAGCTTAACGGGACAGGCGGCGGACTTTGATGAAAAACTGTTTTTT
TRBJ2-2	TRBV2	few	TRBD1	CASSQDRRLTGELFF	TGTGCCAGCAGCCAGGACAGGCGACTCACCGGGGAGCTGTTTTTT
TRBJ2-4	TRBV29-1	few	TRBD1	CSVESRRGTGGAVNIQYF	TGCAGCGTTGAAAGTCGGCGGGGGACAGGGGGCGCCGTAAACATTCAGTACTTC
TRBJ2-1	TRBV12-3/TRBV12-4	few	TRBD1	CASSFQGSAQGEGGFF	TGTGCCAGCAGTTTTCAAGGTTCCGCACAGGGGGAAGGGGGGTTCTTC
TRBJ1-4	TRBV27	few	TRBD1	CASSQQGLNEKLFF	TGTGCCAGCAGTCAACAGGGGCTTAATGAAAAACTGTTTTTT
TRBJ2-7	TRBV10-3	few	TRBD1	CAIGSGTGFEQYF	TGTGCCATCGGTTCCGGGACAGGGTTCGAGCAGTACTTC
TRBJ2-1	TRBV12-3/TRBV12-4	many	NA	CASSSQTRGPFF	TGTGCCAGCAGTTCCCAGACTCGGGGTCCGTTCTTC
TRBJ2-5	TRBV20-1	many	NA	CSVRGPREVGGPGETQYF	TGCAGTGTCAGGGGCCCCCGGGAGGTGGGGGGACCCGGGGAGACCCAGTACTTC
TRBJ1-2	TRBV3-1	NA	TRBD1	CASTPGQGNYGYTF	TGTGCCAGCACCCCGGGACAGGGAAACTATGGCTACACCTTC
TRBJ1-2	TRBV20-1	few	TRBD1	CSARRTGVYGYTF	TGCAGTGCTCGTCGTACAGGGGTCTATGGCTACACCTTC
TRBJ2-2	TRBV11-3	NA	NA	CASSHKGGQKTGELFF	TGTGCCAGCAGCCACAAGGGTGGACAGAAAACCGGGGAGCTGTTTTTT
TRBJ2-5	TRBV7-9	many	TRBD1	CASSLEGTGGETQYF	TGTGCCAGCAGCTTAGAAGGGACAGGAGGGGAGACCCAGTACTTC
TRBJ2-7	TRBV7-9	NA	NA	CASSLSRAEQYF	TGTGCCAGCAGCCTTAGTAGAGCCGAGCAGTACTTC
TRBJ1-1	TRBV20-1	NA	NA	CSARDFFRGRVNTEAFF	TGCAGTGCTAGAGATTTTTTCAGGGGAAGGGTCAACACTGAAGCTTTCTTT
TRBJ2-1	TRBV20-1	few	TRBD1	CSATTGGREQFF	TGCAGTGCGACCACAGGGGGCAGGGAGCAGTTCTTC
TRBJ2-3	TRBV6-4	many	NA	CASSERGSTDTQYF	TGTGCCAGCAGTGAACGGGGGAGCACAGATACGCAGTATTTT
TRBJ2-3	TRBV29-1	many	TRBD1	CSVERTGSTDTQYF	TGCAGCGTTGAACGGACAGGGAGCACAGATACGCAGTATTTT